The clone carrying this T cell receptor beta chain came up a few times. What it recognizes is unknown. This specimen comes from a study of OX40 agonist ivuxolimab in advanced cancers. Study observations and caveats: It was not determined which antigens were specifically recognized by the peripheral T cells that had undergone clonal expansion.

Trimming pared 5 bases from V and 8 bases from J, leaving 25 bases between. Germline V gene data show CDR1 as SNHLY and CDR2 as FYNNEI. The CDR3 runs to 17 residues. Measured with immunoSEQ multiplex PCR; TCRdb has only the in-frame clones, and not every one. The table shows 35,000 to 50,000 clones, with roughly 91% occurring only once. Sequencing was performed on CD4+ or CD8+ T cells sorted from blood, taken in a trial of the OX40 agonist ivuxolimab. The chain uses TRBV2 and TRBJ2-1; D possibly uses TRBD1 or TRBD2 (6 bases each). The receptor was derived from an adult with an advanced solid tumor such as melanoma, head and neck, liver or kidney cancer. The CDR3 bases are TGTGCCAGCAGTCCTAGGGGGGCGGAGAGAACGGTAGATGAGCAGTTCTTC. It yields the protein CASSPRGAERTVDEQFF.